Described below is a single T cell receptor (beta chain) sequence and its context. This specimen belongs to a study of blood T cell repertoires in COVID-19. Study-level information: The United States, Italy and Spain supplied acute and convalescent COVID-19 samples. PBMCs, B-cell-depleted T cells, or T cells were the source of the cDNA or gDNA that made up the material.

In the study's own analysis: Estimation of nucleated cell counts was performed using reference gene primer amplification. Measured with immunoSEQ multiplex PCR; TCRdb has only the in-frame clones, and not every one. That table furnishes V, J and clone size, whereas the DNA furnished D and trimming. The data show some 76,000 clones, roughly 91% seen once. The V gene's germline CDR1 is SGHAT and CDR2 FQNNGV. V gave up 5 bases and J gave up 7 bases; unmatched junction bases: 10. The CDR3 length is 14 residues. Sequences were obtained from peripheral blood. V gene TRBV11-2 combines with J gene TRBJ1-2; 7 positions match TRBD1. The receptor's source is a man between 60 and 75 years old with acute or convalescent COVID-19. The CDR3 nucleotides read TGTGCCAGCAGCGCCCAAGACAGGGTTGCTGGCTACACCTTC. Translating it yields CASSAQDRVAGYTF.